This entry is about one T cell receptor beta chain. Antigen: not known. This entry belongs to a study of T cell responses to AZD1222 COVID-19 vaccine. Study-wide points: Donors skewed white British and female; clonal diversity was possibly underestimated.

TCRdb's copy holds only in-frame clones and misses some; the assay was immunoSEQ multiplex PCR. The data contain around 150,000 clones, around 90% of them singletons. The CDR3 length is 15 residues. The germline gives CDR1 LNHDA, CDR2 SQIVND (reference sequence). The ends were cut back, 5 bases at V and 3 bases at J, with 14 bases in the middle. The rearrangement links TRBV19 to TRBJ1-3, with no clear D. The clonotype was recovered from an adult in good health. This material consisted of peripheral blood, taken on day 0 of AZD1222 vaccination. As DNA, the CDR3 is TGTGCCAGTAGTTTCCCGGGCTCGGGTGGAAACACCATATATTTT. This gives the protein CASSFPGSGGNTIYF.